The rows below give T cell receptor beta chains drawn from one sample of a study of long-term antiretroviral therapy in people with HIV. Method: immunoSEQ multiplex PCR; TCRdb's copy keeps in-frame clones and lacks some. The table shows 25,000 to 35,000 clones, with 70% to 90% occurring only once. The specimen was unsorted PBMCs, collected 0.8 years after starting antiretroviral therapy. These receptors originate from a woman in her 30s with HIV. CDR3s include the opening cysteine and the closing phenylalanine or tryptophan. The D gene is left open where the match is weak. Part of the rows lack a size; the others show once, few, many or a class for expanded clones.

d_call clone_size j_call v_call cdr3_aa cdr3_nt
. . TRBJ2-6 TRBV4-1 CASSQDLVGAAGANVLTF TGCGCCAGCAGCCAAGATTTAGTGGGGGCCGCCGGGGCCAACGTCCTGACTTTC
TRBD1 . TRBJ1-1 TRBV7-3 CASSLNPGTGVAFF TGTGCCAGCAGCTTAAACCCGGGGACAGGGGTCGCTTTCTTT
TRBD2 . TRBJ2-1 TRBV9 CASSVAGGFRNEQFF TGTGCCAGCAGCGTAGCGGGGGGTTTCAGGAATGAGCAGTTCTTC
. . TRBJ2-5 TRBV4-1 CASSQVEGAGMLETQYF TGCGCCAGCAGCCAAGTCGAAGGCGCAGGCATGTTGGAGACCCAGTACTTC
. . TRBJ2-1 TRBV27 CASSYSISYNEQFF TGTGCCAGCAGCTACAGCATTTCCTACAATGAGCAGTTCTTC
TRBD2 . TRBJ2-3 TRBV5-1 CASSLYGTSGGAGGADTQYF TGCGCCAGCAGCTTGTATGGGACTAGCGGGGGGGCCGGAGGCGCAGATACGCAGTATTTT
TRBD2 . TRBJ2-5 TRBV2 CASSESGLAGGLDIQETQYF TGTGCCAGCAGTGAATCGGGACTAGCGGGGGGGCTGGATATCCAAGAGACCCAGTACTTC
TRBD1 few TRBJ1-2 TRBV15 CATSRTGTGGIGGYTF TGTGCCACCAGCAGAACAGGGACAGGGGGGATAGGTGGCTACACCTTC
TRBD1 . TRBJ2-5 TRBV10-3 CAISESVRGPETQYF TGTGCCATCAGTGAGTCGGTCAGGGGGCCTGAGACCCAGTACTTC
TRBD1 . TRBJ2-2 TRBV6-6 CASYDRVANTGELFF TGTGCCAGCTACGACAGGGTCGCGAACACCGGGGAGCTGTTTTTT
TRBD1 . TRBJ2-7 TRBV2 CAAGQGQSDEQYF TGTGCCGCGGGCCAGGGACAGTCCGACGAGCAGTACTTC
TRBD2 . TRBJ2-5 TRBV6-5 CASSYGGLAAETQYF TGTGCCAGCAGTTACGGTGGACTAGCGGCGGAGACCCAGTACTTC
. . TRBJ2-2 TRBV5-1 CASRSGQTTNTGELFF TGCGCCAGCAGATCAGGACAGACTACTAACACCGGGGAGCTGTTTTTT
. few TRBJ2-3 TRBV9 CASSDGAADTQYF TGTGCCAGCAGCGACGGGGCGGCAGATACGCAGTATTTT
. . TRBJ1-4 TRBV10-2 CASSRDRKEKLFF TGCGCCAGCAGTCGGGACCGCAAGGAAAAACTGTTTTTT
. . TRBJ1-5 TRBV27 CASSQGPRLSQPQHF TGTGCCAGCAGTCAAGGTCCGAGGCTCAGTCAGCCCCAGCATTTT
. . TRBJ1-2 TRBV4-2 CASSQDRSRPNYGYTF TGTGCCAGCAGCCAAGATCGCTCCCGGCCAAACTATGGCTACACCTTC
. . TRBJ2-1 TRBV23-1 CASSLPRQSPFLNEQFF TGCGCCAGCAGTCTCCCGCGACAGAGCCCCTTCCTCAATGAGCAGTTCTTC